The next 24 T cell receptor beta chains were all read from a single sample in a study of beta chain features in type 1 diabetes. Reverse transcription of all isolated RNA meant that expressed TCRB transcripts were sequenced. Libraries were prepared by immunoSEQ multiplex PCR; TCRdb keeps only in-frame clonotypes and omits some of them. This sample has over 500,000 clones, with around 15% found just once. The sample taken for sequencing was naive CD4+ T cells from blood. The receptors originated from a man between 18 and 29 years old in good health.

Details on this clone: This sample also contains other DNA sequences that code for the same CDR3. The J gene is TRBJ2-5, the V gene TRBV15; tentatively, D is TRBD1 (6 bases). Germline loops: CDR1 LNHNV, CDR2 YYDKDF (reference sequence). The CDR3 has 12 amino acids. V lost 5 bases and J lost 4, with 8 bases in between. Here the CDR3 DNA reads TGTGCCACCAGCCGCAGGGGAGAGACCCAGTACTTC. Its translation: CATSRRGETQYF.

Only a few counts were recorded for this clone. This chain links TRBV18 with TRBJ1-4; TRBD1 matches at 9 bases. Looked up from germline, CDR1 is KGHSH and CDR2 is LQKENI. The V segment lost 5 bases and the J segment 5 bases; nucleotides outside the gene matches: 6. The CDR3 runs to 15 residues. The CDR3 reads CASSSTGQGNEKLFF. Written as DNA, the CDR3 is TGTGCCAGCTCATCCACGGGACAGGGCAATGAAAAACTGTTTTTT.

The chain joins TRBV9 to TRBJ1-5; possible D gene TRBD1, 6 bases. This CDR3 has 14 amino acids. V dropped 0 bases and J dropped 5 bases, with 9 bases sitting between them. Germline lookup yields CDR1 SGDLS and CDR2 YYNGEE. For the CDR3, the DNA is TGTGCCAGCAGCGTAGGGGACATAGATCAGCCCCAGCATTTT. Protein sequence: CASSVGDIDQPQHF.

This clone was seen a handful of times. This sequence joins TRBV6-6 and TRBJ1-1; tentative D call: TRBD1 (6 bases). Per the germline V gene, CDR1 is MNHNY and CDR2 is SVGAGI (reference sequence). The CDR3 is 14 amino acids. Trimming stripped 5 bases from V and 1 base from J, with 11 bases between. The CDR3, as DNA: TGTGCCAGCAGTCCGCCGACAGGGAACACTGAAGCTTTCTTT. It encodes CASSPPTGNTEAFF.

The gene calls are TRBV28 and TRBJ1-5; D is possibly TRBD1 (5 bases). The V gene's germline CDR1 is MDHEN and CDR2 SYDVKM. V lost 4 bases, J lost 9 bases, and 19 bases lay in between. The length of the CDR3 is 15 residues. CDR3 loop: CASSSPGAGLWPQHF. In nucleotides, the CDR3 is TGTGCCAGCAGTTCCCCCGGGGCAGGGTTATGGCCCCAGCATTTT. Full variable domain (missing parts from reference TRBV28 and TRBJ1-5): DVKVTQSSRYLVKRTGEKVFLECVQDMDHENMFWYRQDPGLGLRLIYFSYDVKMKEKGDIPEGYSVSREKKERFSLILESASTNQTSMYLCASSSPGAGLWPQHFGDGTRLSIL.

V is TRBV2 and J is TRBJ1-3; weak D call: TRBD1 (5 bases). CDR1 and CDR2 from the germline V gene are SNHLY and FYNNEI. The V end was cut by 2 bases, the J end by 2 bases, with 13 bases between. The length of the CDR3 is 16 residues. The CDR3 DNA follows: TGTGCCAGCAGTGAAAGGGGAGGGAACACTGGAAACACCATATATTTT. It is translated as CASSERGGNTGNTIYF.

V gene TRBV2 combines with J gene TRBJ2-7; D gene uncertain. CDR3 size: 12 residues. V lost 6 bases and J 5 bases, leaving 11 bases between the germline ends. The germline V gene has CDR1 SNHLY and CDR2 FYNNEI. This CDR3 is CASRIDGDEQYF. The CDR3 DNA follows: TGTGCCAGCAGGATCGACGGCGACGAGCAGTACTTC.

The chain carries TRBV7-2 and TRBJ1-3; TRBD1 aligns across 7 bases. The CDR3 is 15 residues long. Germline loops: CDR1 SGHTA, CDR2 FQGNSA. Unmatched junction bases numbered 10, after V lost 2 bases and J lost 9 bases. CDR3 residues: CASSLRQDRVGTIYF. CDR3 in DNA: TGTGCCAGCAGCTTAAGACAAGACAGGGTTGGCACCATATATTTT.

This clone showed up just a few times. The V gene is TRBV5-4, the J gene TRBJ2-7, with no clear D. With 4 bases removed from V and 3 bases from J, the gap between germline ends came to 17 bases. This CDR3 comprises 15 residues. CDR1 SGHNT and CDR2 YYREEE come from the germline V gene (reference sequence). CDR3 residues: CASSPGPSGIYEQYF. The DNA of the CDR3 is TGTGCCAGCAGCCCCGGCCCCTCGGGTATCTACGAGCAGTACTTC.

This chain uses TRBV15 with TRBJ2-5, with 10 bases lining up with TRBD1. This CDR3 region has 17 residues. Germline CDR1 reads LNHNV; CDR2 reads YYDKDF (reference sequence). The J segment lost 0 bases and the V segment lost 3 bases, leaving 7 bases of the junction unmatched. The chain's CDR3 is CATSRTPGQGYQETQYF. The CDR3 DNA sequence: TGTGCCACCAGCAGGACCCCGGGACAGGGGTACCAAGAGACCCAGTACTTC.

The chain is built from TRBV6-4 and TRBJ2-5, with no clear D. Germline CDR1 and CDR2: MRHNA and SNTAGT. The CDR3 sequence is 15 residues long. The CDR3 DNA follows: TGTGCGAACGCACACCCCGGCAGTAAACAAGAGACCCAGTACTTC. Protein: CANAHPGSKQETQYF.

J is TRBJ1-5 and V is TRBV6-4, with unresolved D. The V end lost 6 bases, the J end lost 2 bases, and 8 bases lay between the germline ends. The CDR3 contains 13 residues. Germline lookup yields CDR1 MRHNA and CDR2 SNTAGT. The CDR3 here is CASRDRGNQPQHF. CDR3 DNA sequence: TGTGCCAGCAGGGATCGGGGCAATCAGCCCCAGCATTTT.

This clone was seen more than once but under ten times. V is TRBV18 and J is TRBJ2-7, with D possibly TRBD1 on 6 matching bases. Trimming cost V 0 bases and J 4 bases, with 7 bases left between them. The germline gives CDR1 KGHSH, CDR2 LQKENI. There are 13 residues in the CDR3. CDR3 loop: CASSPPDRYEQYF. CDR3 DNA sequence: TGTGCCAGCTCACCACCGGACAGATACGAGCAGTACTTC.

The chain is built from TRBV11-2 and TRBJ1-4; possibly TRBD1 for D (5 bases). The germline CDR1 and CDR2 sequences are SGHAT and FQNNGV. Trimming stripped 6 bases from V and 8 bases from J, with 16 bases between. The CDR3 consists of 14 residues. The CDR3 nucleotides are TGTGCCAGCAGAGCGACCGGGCGGGGGGAAAAACTGTTTTTT. Its protein product is CASRATGRGEKLFF.

There are a few counts of this clone. The chain carries TRBV7-2 and TRBJ2-7; weak D call: TRBD1 (6 bases). Germline V gene lookup returns CDR1 SGHTA and CDR2 FQGNSA. CDR3 length: 13 amino acids. The germline V and J ends were trimmed by 7 bases and 7 bases, with 17 bases remaining between them. Written as DNA, the CDR3 is TGTGCCAGCAACCTTCCAGGGGTCAAGGAGCAGTACTTC. Translation: CASNLPGVKEQYF.

This clone showed up just a few times. DNA of the CDR3: TGTGCCAGCACCCTAATCGACAGGGAGAATGAAAAACTGTTTTTT. As protein: CASTLIDRENEKLFF. This rearrangement joins TRBV5-6 to TRBJ1-4, with 7 bases identical to TRBD1. Germline-derived CDR1 and CDR2 are SGHDT and YYEEEE. This CDR3 is built from 15 residues. The V and J ends lost 6 bases and 5 bases, in that order; junction bases with no gene match: 10.

This rearrangement joins TRBV4-3 to TRBJ1-5; no firm D call. Germline CDR1 LGHNA, CDR2 YSLEER. There are 15 residues in the CDR3. The V end was cut by 1 base, the J end by 2 bases, with 9 bases between. The CDR3 nucleotides read TGCGCCAGCAGCCAAGCGGCAGCGGGCAATCAGCCCCAGCATTTT. As protein: CASSQAAAGNQPQHF.

This clone turned up a few times. Other DNA sequences in this specimen translate into the identical CDR3. This rearrangement joins TRBV10-3 to TRBJ1-5; 8 bases align to TRBD1. With 4 bases clipped from V and 2 bases from J, the junction kept 1 base outside the gene matches. The CDR3 loop spans 14 amino acids. Germline V lookup: CDR1 ENHRY, CDR2 SYGVKD. The CDR3 here is CAISAGQGNQPQHF. DNA of the CDR3: TGTGCCATCAGTGCGGGACAGGGCAATCAGCCCCAGCATTTT.

Only a few counts were recorded for this clone. J is TRBJ2-7 and V is TRBV5-1; 11 bases map to TRBD1. Germline CDR1 reads SGHRS; CDR2 reads YFSETQ. The CDR3 extends over 15 amino acids. V was pared by 4 bases and J by 3 bases, with 6 bases of the junction left unmatched. The CDR3 DNA sequence: TGCGCCAGCAGCGTGGACAGGGGGCGCGACTACGAGCAGTACTTC. Its translation is CASSVDRGRDYEQYF.

This clone has more than one count but fewer than ten. V and J are TRBV11-2 and TRBJ2-2; TRBD2 matches 7 bases. Germline values: CDR1 SGHAT, CDR2 FQNNGV. CDR3 length equals 16 residues. With 5 bases clipped from V and 4 bases from J, the junction kept 10 bases outside the gene matches. In DNA, the CDR3 is TGTGCCAGCAGCCCCCCCGGACTAGGGAGCACCGGGGAGCTGTTTTTT. This codes for CASSPPGLGSTGELFF.

The DNA for the CDR3 is TGTGCCATCAGTGAGTCCCGGGACAGGTACGAGCAGTACTTC. Translating it yields CAISESRDRYEQYF. The chain is built from TRBV10-3 and TRBJ2-7, with 8 bases identical to TRBD1. This CDR3 has 14 amino acids. Germline CDR1 reads ENHRY; CDR2 reads SYGVKD. J lost 4 bases, V lost 0 bases, and 2 bases had no gene match.

The chain recombines TRBV5-1 with TRBJ1-1; D possibly corresponds to TRBD1 (5 bases). CDR3 size: 18 residues. The V end was cut by 0 bases, the J end by 4 bases, with 22 bases between. Germline lookup yields CDR1 SGHRS and CDR2 YFSETQ. The CDR3 spells CASSLDLYLGARGTEAFF. The DNA for the CDR3 is TGCGCCAGCAGCTTGGATCTCTACCTAGGAGCAAGGGGCACTGAAGCTTTCTTT.

This clone occurred a few times. The chain links TRBV5-1 to TRBJ1-2, with 8 bases aligning to TRBD1. Losses at the gene ends were 0 bases for V and 1 base for J; bases not matched to a gene: 2. CDR3 size: 15 residues. CDR1 and CDR2 (germline): SGHRS, YFSETQ. In nucleotides, the CDR3 is TGCGCCAGCAGCTTGGTTACAGGGGGTAACTATGGCTACACCTTC. Its translation is CASSLVTGGNYGYTF.

A word on this clone: Other DNA sequences within the sample encode an identical CDR3. This sequence joins TRBV5-6 and TRBJ2-5, with D possibly matching TRBD2 (5 bases). Germline CDR1 reads SGHDT; CDR2 reads YYEEEE. The germline V and J ends were trimmed by 0 bases and 4 bases, with 7 bases remaining between them. There are 13 residues in the CDR3. The CDR3 is CASSLAGVETQYF. The CDR3 DNA reads as TGTGCCAGCAGCTTGGCCGGGGTAGAGACCCAGTACTTC.